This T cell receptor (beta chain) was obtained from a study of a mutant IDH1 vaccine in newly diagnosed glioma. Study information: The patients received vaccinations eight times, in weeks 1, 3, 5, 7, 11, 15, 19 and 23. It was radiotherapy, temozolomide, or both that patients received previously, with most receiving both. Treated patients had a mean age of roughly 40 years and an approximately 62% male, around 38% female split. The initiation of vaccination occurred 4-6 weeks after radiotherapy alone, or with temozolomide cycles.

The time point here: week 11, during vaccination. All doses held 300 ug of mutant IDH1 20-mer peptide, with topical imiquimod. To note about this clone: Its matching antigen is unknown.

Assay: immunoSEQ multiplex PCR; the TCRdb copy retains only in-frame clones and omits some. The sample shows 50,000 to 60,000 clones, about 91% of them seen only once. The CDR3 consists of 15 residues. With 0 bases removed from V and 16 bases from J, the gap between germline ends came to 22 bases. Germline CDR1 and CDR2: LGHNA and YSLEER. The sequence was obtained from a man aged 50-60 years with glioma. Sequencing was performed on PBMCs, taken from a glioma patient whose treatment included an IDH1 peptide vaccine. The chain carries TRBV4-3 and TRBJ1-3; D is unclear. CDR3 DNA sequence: TGCGCCAGCAGCCAAGACTGGCCCGGGGAAACGCTCCCTTATTTT. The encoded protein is CASSQDWPGETLPYF.